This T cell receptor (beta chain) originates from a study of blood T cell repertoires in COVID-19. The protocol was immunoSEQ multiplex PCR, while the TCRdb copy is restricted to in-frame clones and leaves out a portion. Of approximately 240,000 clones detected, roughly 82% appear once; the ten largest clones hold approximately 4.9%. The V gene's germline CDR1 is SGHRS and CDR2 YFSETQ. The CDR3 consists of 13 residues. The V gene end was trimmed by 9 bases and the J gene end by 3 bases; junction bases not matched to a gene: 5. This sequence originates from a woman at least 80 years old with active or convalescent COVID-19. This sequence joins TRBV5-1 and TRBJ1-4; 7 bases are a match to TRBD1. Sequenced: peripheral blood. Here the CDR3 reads CATRDSPNEKLFF. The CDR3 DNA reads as TGCGCCACCAGGGACAGTCCTAATGAAAAACTGTTTTTT.